The T cell receptor beta chain under discussion was sequenced for a study of T cell responses to AZD1222 COVID-19 vaccine (dated by TCRdb to the early 2020s). Concerning the study at large: TCR sequencing was performed for roughly 250 trial participants, of whom about 200 were given two doses of AZD1222 and roughly 25 were given two doses of MenACWY control vaccine. Enrollment into the trials was organized by age into subgroups of 18-55, 56-69 and 70-plus years, and those subgroups contained roughly 150, 30 and 60 TCR-sequenced participants, respectively.

Based on the germline V gene (reference sequence), the CDR1 and CDR2 sequences are SGHNT and YYREEE. CDR3 length: 13 amino acids, cysteine to phenylalanine. The sequence is cut down to CDR3 DNA, 39 bases in frame from base 1. V is reduced by 0 bases and J by 5 bases, leaving a spacing of 6 bases between them. Per the publication, the time point label means: about 28 days (+/-7) after the second vaccine dose. What this sample's treatment or condition label stands for: meningococcal conjugate vaccine given as trial control. Samples from vaccinated people were obtained from the UK trials COV001 and COV002, which included a single-blind randomized controlled phase 2/3 trial of AZD1222 (ChAdOx1 nCoV-19) in healthy adults. For TCRbeta chain sequencing, PBMC samples were collected from trial participants at day 0 and at day 28 after the second dose. Concerning this clone itself: There is no known antigen for this receptor. No quality values exist for individual bases; no much larger clone is one base distant.

Broader findings and caveats from the paper: After two AZD1222 doses, both the breadth and the depth of spike-specific TCRs were significantly higher than at day 0 and than in MenACWY recipients. The 56-69-year group was small, and its depth increase did not reach significance, likely because of low power. The vaccine-associated CD4 TCRs covered the entire spike protein, and the dominant responses fell in regions 160-218 and 743-854. Nearly half of unique spike-specific TCRs reportedly recognized epitopes outside regions mutated in the B.1.351 and B.1.1.7 variants. Because no samples from the day 14 peak response were available, repertoires could be characterized only after the peak T cell response. Participants were mostly white British, with more females than males. The authors suggested clonal diversity may have been underestimated. Only a handful of AZD1222 recipients were SARS-CoV-2 seropositive at baseline, limiting conclusions about previously exposed vaccinees.

The CDR3 regions of human TCRbeta chains were analyzed by immunosequencing. Per the source publication's procedure: TCRs in the repertoires were matched against a reference library of SARS-CoV-2-specific TCRs that had been generated with the MIRA antigen-specificity platform. Breadth was defined as the fraction of unique TCRs that were SARS-CoV-2-associated, and depth was defined as the fraction of total T cells that were SARS-CoV-2-associated. Using the MIRA data, every spike-specific TCR was mapped to the spike region that the TCR reacted to and assigned to either a CD4 or a CD8 class. Log10-transformed breadth and depth values were compared by one-way ANOVA with Sidak's multiple comparisons tests. As stored in TCRdb, this immuneACCESS dataset retains in-frame rearrangements with V and J assigned. A fraction of the clones does not appear; measured against another copy, unresolved V genes explain less than half of the discrepancy, and the remainder lacks a known reason. The DNA was the basis for D and trimming; V, J and clone size are from that table. The sample table shows about 120,000 clones, and roughly 90% are seen once. Of the sample, 4.2% is held by the ten largest clones.

The receptor's source is an adult who received the MenACWY meningococcal vaccine as a control. The V gene is TRBV5-4 and the J gene is TRBJ1-5; the D gene is unclear. Sample: peripheral blood, taken 28 days after the second dose of the MenACWY control vaccine. The CDR3: CASSLGLHQPQHF. DNA sequence: TGTGCCAGCAGCTTGGGACTGCATCAGCCCCAGCATTTT. Beyond the CDR3, the reference TRBV5-4 and TRBJ1-5 genes provide the residues; the full variable domain reads: ETGVTQSPTHLIKTRGQQVTLRCSSQSGHNTVSWYQQALGQGPQFIFQYYREEENGRGNFPPRFSGLQFPNYSSELNVNALELDDSALYLCASSLGLHQPQHFGDGTRLSIL.